The rows below give T cell receptor beta chains drawn from one sample of a study of blood T cell repertoires in COVID-19. TCRdb's table, derived via immunoSEQ multiplex PCR, lists solely in-frame clones and lacks some. The sample lists over 150,000 clones, roughly 76% occurring once. The specimen was peripheral blood. These receptors were taken from an elderly woman with COVID-19, enrolled during active disease. The CDR3 runs from the conserved cysteine through the conserved F or W. Fields, in order: D gene, V gene, J gene, CDR3 protein. D genes are given only for firm matches.

-	TRBV20-1	TRBJ2-7	CSARVGYEQYF
-	TRBV7-2	TRBJ1-3	CASSFSFGGGNTIYF
TRBD1	TRBV9	TRBJ1-5	CASSVGTGGTQPQHF
-	TRBV19	TRBJ1-2	CASSFGSVSFYGYTF
TRBD1	TRBV2	TRBJ1-6	CASSELTGNNSPLHF
TRBD1	TRBV7-8	TRBJ1-4	CASSSDRVRSNEKLFF
-	TRBV21-1	TRBJ2-1	CASSKAPPPGPYSYNEQFF
-	TRBV7-2	TRBJ1-1	CASSPKRGETEAFF
TRBD1	TRBV5-8	TRBJ1-4	CASSLGTDFNEKLFF
TRBD2	TRBV5-1	TRBJ2-2	CASSFSPLAGVKFGELFF
-	TRBV6-5	TRBJ2-3	CASSRRGTDTQYF
-	TRBV5-1	TRBJ1-6	CASSLDTRNSPLHF
TRBD2	TRBV13	TRBJ2-2	CASSLGLAGTNTGELFF
TRBD2	TRBV28	TRBJ2-5	CASTSPLAGQETQYF
-	TRBV10-3	TRBJ1-2	CAISESTGIHYGYTF
TRBD2	TRBV2	TRBJ2-1	CASSGSGTSGTSEQFF
TRBD2	TRBV14	TRBJ2-1	CASSQEWRVTSGNMNEQFF
-	TRBV28	TRBJ2-5	CASSDGRRQRETQYF
TRBD1	TRBV2	TRBJ1-2	CASRDRGGYGYTF
-	TRBV7-9	TRBJ2-1	CASSPASDYNEQFF
TRBD1	TRBV5-8	TRBJ2-1	CASSGGTGGRDEQFF
-	TRBV19	TRBJ1-2	CASSITAGRGVAYGHTF
TRBD1	TRBV10-1	TRBJ1-6	CASSPRDRGSPRCNSPLHF
-	TRBV27	TRBJ1-5	CASSSWADNQPQHF
TRBD2	TRBV5-1	TRBJ2-3	CASSFGLAQDTQYF
TRBD1	TRBV19	TRBJ1-4	CASSYRGEEKLFF
-	TRBV4-3	TRBJ2-7	CASSQEGAEDEQYF
-	TRBV15	TRBJ1-1	CATSRDRTDTEAFF
-	TRBV7-2	TRBJ2-5	CASSSQIGSTETQYF
TRBD1	TRBV5-4	TRBJ1-1	CASSWGGQGVSEAFF
-	TRBV19	TRBJ1-2	CASWEYGYTF
-	TRBV10-1	TRBJ2-1	CASSESSRRPRGNEQFF
TRBD2	TRBV29-1	TRBJ2-1	CSVTGLAGGQYNEQFF
TRBD2	TRBV5-1	TRBJ2-1	CASSSTTSGRDYEQFF
-	TRBV10-3	TRBJ2-7	CAVQRTASYEQYF
-	TRBV19	TRBJ1-6	CASSQLTEYNSPLHF
TRBD1	TRBV2	TRBJ1-1	CASSRTGGTEAFF